A selection of T cell receptor beta chains follows, all from one sample in a study of cytomegalovirus exposure and HLA in healthy donors. Here immunoSEQ multiplex PCR was the method, and the copy in TCRdb shows in-frame clones only, minus some. The repertoire holds about 80,000 clones, with approximately 62% as singletons. The sequencing sample was made of PBMCs. The origin of the receptors is a male donor in good health and CMV-seropositive. CDR3s include the opening cysteine and the closing phenylalanine or tryptophan. D genes are given only for firm matches. Not every row has a clone size; where given, it reads once, few, many or a size class.

d_gene,v_gene,j_gene,abundance,CDR3nt,CDR3aa
-,TRBV6-4,TRBJ2-1,-,TGTGCCAGCAGTGACGAGGCTCAGGGGATCAATGAGCAGTTCTTC,CASSDEAQGINEQFF
-,TRBV5-8,TRBJ1-1,few,TGTGCCAGCAGCTTCTGGGCCCTGAACACTGAAGCTTTCTTT,CASSFWALNTEAFF
-,TRBV5-6,TRBJ1-1,-,TGTGCCAGCAGCTTGGTCGCTTATGCGGACACTGAAGCTTTCTTT,CASSLVAYADTEAFF
-,TRBV7-9,TRBJ1-1,-,TGTTCCAGCAGCTTAGAGCAGGGCTGGAACACTGAAGCTTTCTTT,CSSSLEQGWNTEAFF
TRBD1,TRBV5-6,TRBJ2-7,-,TGTGCCAGCAGCTTTCAGGGGGCCTACGAGCAGTACTTC,CASSFQGAYEQYF
TRBD1,TRBV7-6,TRBJ1-1,-,TGTGCCAGCAGCTCGGTGCTACAGGGGTACACTGAAGCTTTCTTT,CASSSVLQGYTEAFF
TRBD1,TRBV6-1,TRBJ1-4,-,TGTGCCAGCAGTGCGGGACAGGGTGAAAAACTGTTTTTT,CASSAGQGEKLFF
-,TRBV15,TRBJ2-7,-,TGTGCCACCAGTCCCACTTACTCCTACGAGCAGTACTTC,CATSPTYSYEQYF
-,TRBV28,TRBJ1-5,many,TGTGCCAGCAATGGGGGGGGTCAGCCCCAGCATTTT,CASNGGGQPQHF
TRBD2,TRBV7-8,TRBJ2-5,-,TGTGCCAGCAGCTTATTCGCGGAGGGACTAGCGGGACTCGGTGGAGAGACCCAGTACTTC,CASSLFAEGLAGLGGETQYF
-,TRBV2,TRBJ2-7,-,TGTGCCAGCAGCACACAGGGTAACGAGCAGTACTTC,CASSTQGNEQYF
-,TRBV19,TRBJ2-7,-,TGTGCCAGTAGTATACTGACGGGGAGCTCCTACGAGCAGTACTTC,CASSILTGSSYEQYF
-,TRBV11-1,TRBJ2-3,few,TGTGCCAGCAGCTCACCCTCGATCGGAGGCACAGATACGCAGTATTTT,CASSSPSIGGTDTQYF
-,TRBV11-2,TRBJ1-2,few,TGTGCCAGCAGCTTGTCAACAGGGCGTTCGGGCTATGGCTACACCTTC,CASSLSTGRSGYGYTF
-,TRBV5-4,TRBJ1-2,-,TGTGCCAGCACCTCGGAACAGGCAAGGGGCTATGGCTACACCTTC,CASTSEQARGYGYTF
-,TRBV6-4,TRBJ1-5,many,TGTGCCAGCAGTGACGCCCTAACAGGGATGGGGCAGCCCCAGCATTTT,CASSDALTGMGQPQHF
-,TRBV7-9,TRBJ1-2,few,TGTGCCAGCAGCTTAGCTGGGGCAGGTGGCTACACCTTC,CASSLAGAGGYTF
-,TRBV5-4,TRBJ2-1,few,TGTGCCAGCAGCTTGTACTACAATGAGCAGTTCTTC,CASSLYYNEQFF
-,TRBV28,TRBJ2-1,few,TGTGCCAGCAGTTTCCGCGCGGGACAGGGGTTAGCTACTAGCGGGACATACAATGAGCAGTTCTTC,CASSFRAGQGLATSGTYNEQFF
-,TRBV6-5,TRBJ2-7,few,TGTGCCAGCAGTTCCGCTCACAGGGAGAGGGCCTACGAGCAGTACTTC,CASSSAHRERAYEQYF
TRBD1,TRBV2,TRBJ2-6,few,TGTGCCAGCAGTGGGGAGGACAGGGGTGTAGGGGCCAACGTCCTGACTTTC,CASSGEDRGVGANVLTF
-,TRBV28,TRBJ2-7,-,TGTGCCAGCAGTTTAAGCAGCCAAAGGGGGGGGGAGCAGTACTTC,CASSLSSQRGGEQYF
TRBD2,TRBV14,TRBJ2-1,-,TGTGCCAGCAGCCAAGAGGCGGGACTAGCGGAGGGGAATGAGCAGTTCTTC,CASSQEAGLAEGNEQFF
-,TRBV5-1,TRBJ2-7,-,TGCGCCAGCAGCGTTGGACTCCGCAATTACGAGCAGTACTTC,CASSVGLRNYEQYF
-,TRBV12-2,TRBJ2-7,few,TGTGCAAGTCGCTTAGCGCCCAGGGGGCGATACGAGCAGTACTTC,CASRLAPRGRYEQYF
-,TRBV5-1,TRBJ2-1,-,TGCGCCAGCAGCTTGGGCGGAGTTGAGCAGTTCTTC,CASSLGGVEQFF
-,TRBV6-5,TRBJ1-4,once,TGTGCCAGCAGTTACTTAGGAACAGGGATTGATGAAAAACTGTTTTTT,CASSYLGTGIDEKLFF
-,TRBV7-2,TRBJ2-1,-,TGTGCCAGCACCGCGACAGCGAGCTCCTACAATGAGCAGTTCTTC,CASTATASSYNEQFF
TRBD2,TRBV11-2,TRBJ2-1,-,TGTGCCAGCAGCCCCGGTCGGCTAGCGGGGGGCCTCTCCTACAATGAGCAGTTCTTC,CASSPGRLAGGLSYNEQFF
-,TRBV6-5,TRBJ2-1,-,TGTGCCTCGAGGCCGGGAAGTTCGAATGAGCAGTTCTTC,CASRPGSSNEQFF
-,TRBV5-4,TRBJ1-4,few,TGTGCCAGCAGCCCAGACACTCCCAATGAAAAACTGTTTTTT,CASSPDTPNEKLFF
-,TRBV11-2,TRBJ2-6,-,TGTGCCAGCAGCTTAGATAAATTTGTGACTTTC,CASSLDKFVTF
-,TRBV28,TRBJ2-1,few,TGTGCCAGCAGACGGGAAAACTCCTACAATGAGCAGTTCTTC,CASRRENSYNEQFF
-,TRBV11-2,TRBJ2-1,few,TGTGCCAGCAGCTTAGCTGCGAACCACAATGAGCAGTTCTTC,CASSLAANHNEQFF
TRBD2,TRBV27,TRBJ2-1,-,TGTGCCAGCAGTTTACGGGGGACTAGCGGGAGGAGGCGAAATGAGCAGTTCTTC,CASSLRGTSGRRRNEQFF
-,TRBV6-1,TRBJ2-6,-,TGTGCCAGCAGTGAACTGTCCTCTGGGGCCAACGTCCTGACTTTC,CASSELSSGANVLTF
TRBD2,TRBV5-4,TRBJ2-3,-,TGTGCCAGCAGCTTACCGGGACTAGCTCTCACAGATACGCAGTATTTT,CASSLPGLALTDTQYF
TRBD1,TRBV7-9,TRBJ1-5,-,TGTGCCAGCAGCCCAGGACAGGCCCTCAATCAGCCCCAGCATTTT,CASSPGQALNQPQHF
-,TRBV5-1,TRBJ2-3,few,TGCGCCAGCAGCAAGCTTGCGAGCTCAGATACGCAGTATTTT,CASSKLASSDTQYF
-,TRBV7-3,TRBJ2-1,few,TGTGCCAGCAGCTTAGCTCGGACTCCTTCCTACAATGAGCAGTTCTTC,CASSLARTPSYNEQFF
-,TRBV7-2,TRBJ2-2,-,TGTGCCAGCAGCCCCCCAGGGACCGGGGAGCTGTTTTTT,CASSPPGTGELFF
TRBD2,TRBV18,TRBJ2-2,-,TGTGCCAGCTCACCGATTAGCGGGACTAACACCGGGGAGCTGTTTTTT,CASSPISGTNTGELFF
-,TRBV5-1,TRBJ1-1,-,TGCGCCAGCACCAAACCGGGGGGGAACACTGAAGCTTTCTTT,CASTKPGGNTEAFF
-,TRBV19,TRBJ1-5,-,TGTGCCAGTAGTAGAGAGGGGAGGCAGGTAGCTGATCAGCCCCAGCATTTT,CASSREGRQVADQPQHF